A single sample gave rise to the 3 T cell receptor beta chains below, sequenced in a study of tumor and adjacent non-tumor tissue in lung cancer. This sample's RNA came from whole unsorted tissue. Three rounds of nested PCR, following a modified ARM-PCR protocol, produced the TCRbeta library. TCRdb re-called the multiplex PCR reads with MiXCR, one entry per CDR3 protein. The table has approximately 150,000 distinct CDR3 sequences, around 61% seen once. The source material was lung tumor tissue. The origin of the receptors is a man aged 55 to 70 with small cell lung cancer.

Details on this clonotype: At one end, the junction sequence differs from germline, possibly due to a read error. This chain links TRBV20-1 with TRBJ2-7; tentative D call: TRBD1 (6 bases). Germline V gives CDR1 DFQATT, CDR2 SNEGSKA (reference sequence). The CDR3 is 13 amino acids. The CDR3 protein is CSASCRGNYEQYF. DNA of the CDR3: TGTAGTGCTAGCTGTAGGGGGAACTACGAGCAGTACTTC.

To note about this clonotype: The junction departs from germline at one end; a sequencing error may be responsible. This chain joins TRBV11-2 and TRBJ2-7; 11 bases line up with TRBD1. Germline CDR1 and CDR2: SGHAT and FQNNGV. The CDR3 runs 14 residues. The CDR3 DNA reads as TGTGCCGGCAGCCCATGGACAGGGGGCAGAGAGCAGTACTTC. It is translated as CAGSPWTGGREQYF.

A word on this clonotype: A junction end diverges from the germline sequence, so it may reflect a read error. The V call is TRBV29-1, the J call TRBJ1-2; a weak D match, TRBD1 (5 bases). The CDR3 runs 13 residues. Germline V gene lookup returns CDR1 SQVTM and CDR2 ANQGSEA. This chain's CDR3 is CIVGPARDRGYTF. The CDR3 DNA reads as TGTATCGTTGGCCCGGCCAGGGATAGGGGCTACACCTTC.